Shown below are 20 T cell receptor beta chains from a single sample sequenced in a study of CD8 T cells in ankylosing spondylitis. Their antigen targets remain unknown. Study-wide points: In ankylosing spondylitis blood, a motif of roughly 8 highly homologous TCR beta variants appeared characteristic.

In TCRdb, the 5' RACE reads were re-called with MiXCR into one record per CDR3 protein. The sample holds about 390,000 distinct CDR3 sequences, under 25% seen once. The sequenced sample consisted of blood, either unsorted or a sorted T cell fraction (not recorded which). Receptors were obtained from a male donor with ankylosing spondylitis.

The rearrangement joins TRBV4-2 to TRBJ1-1; no clear D gene. The V gene's germline CDR1 is LGHNA and CDR2 YNFKEQ. V lost 1 base and J lost 2, with 5 bases in between. This CDR3 spans 13 amino acids. CDR3 DNA: TGTGCCAGCAGCCAAGTCGACAACACTGAAGCTTTCTTT. Translated: CASSQVDNTEAFF.

V gene TRBV19 combines with J gene TRBJ2-1, with D possibly TRBD2 on 5 matching bases. The V gene's germline CDR1 is LNHDA and CDR2 SQIVND (reference sequence). The CDR3 sequence is 13 residues long. V was cut by 10 bases and J by 2 bases, with 12 bases left in between. This CDR3 reads CATAAGPYNEQFF. Written as DNA, the CDR3 is TGTGCCACAGCGGCGGGCCCCTACAATGAGCAGTTCTTC.

The chain employs TRBV5-1 and TRBJ2-5, with D perhaps TRBD1 (5 bases). The V end was cut by 1 base, the J end by 2 bases, with 15 bases between. Germline CDR1 and CDR2: SGHRS and YFSETQ. CDR3 length: 16 amino acids. DNA for the CDR3: TGCGCCAGCAGCTTGTACCCAGGGAAATTACAAGAGACCCAGTACTTC. Its translation is CASSLYPGKLQETQYF.

This chain links TRBV5-1 with TRBJ2-5; D may be TRBD1 (6 bases). Germline CDR1 is SGHRS and CDR2 is YFSETQ. There are 17 residues in the CDR3. V dropped 3 bases and J dropped 3 bases, with 21 bases sitting between them. The CDR3 here is CASSSNLVGTLKETQYF. Here the CDR3 DNA reads TGCGCCAGCAGCTCCAACCTAGTTGGGACACTCAAAGAGACCCAGTACTTC.

This clonotype was counted only a few times. The chain couples TRBV4-1 to TRBJ2-3; 8 positions match TRBD2. Germline V gene lookup returns CDR1 MGHRA and CDR2 YSYEKL. The CDR3 sequence is 16 residues long. J lost 6 bases, V lost 5 bases, and 13 bases had no gene match. The chain's CDR3 is CASSFVAGGWLDTQYF. In DNA form, the CDR3 reads TGCGCCAGCAGCTTCGTCGCGGGGGGTTGGCTCGATACGCAGTATTTT.

The chain combines TRBV7-2 with TRBJ2-7; no reliable D call. Germline assignment: CDR1 SGHTA and CDR2 FQGNSA. This CDR3 has 14 amino acids. The V end lost 7 bases, the J end lost 0 bases, and 13 bases lay between the germline ends. The CDR3 protein is CASTLIASSYEQYF. The CDR3 nucleotides read TGTGCCAGCACGCTAATCGCCAGCTCCTACGAGCAGTACTTC.

This clonotype was found a few times. CDR3 amino acids: CASSNRRRTSYEQYF. The CDR3 DNA is TGTGCCAGCAGTAATCGGCGCAGGACCTCCTACGAGCAGTACTTC. The chain is built from TRBV27 and TRBJ2-7; the D is unclear. With 5 bases removed from V and 0 bases from J, the gap between germline ends came to 14 bases. Germline loops: CDR1 MNHEY, CDR2 SMNVEV (reference sequence). CDR3 length: 15 residues.

The V and J genes are TRBV20-1 and TRBJ2-7, with 10 positions matching TRBD1. The CDR3 extends over 12 amino acids. Trimming took 6 bases from V and 4 from J; bases not matched to a gene: 3. Germline V lookup: CDR1 DFQATT, CDR2 SNEGSKA (reference sequence). The CDR3 loop reads CSARTGGYEQYF. The CDR3 nucleotides read TGCAGTGCGCGGACAGGGGGTTACGAGCAGTACTTC.

In this sample, this clonotype turned up a few times. J is TRBJ2-5 and V is TRBV9, with 15 bases lining up with TRBD2. The germline gives CDR1 SGDLS, CDR2 YYNGEE. The CDR3 sequence is 17 residues long. J gave up 3 bases and V 4 bases, and 7 bases lay outside the gene matches. CDR3 nucleotides: TGTGCCAGCAGCAGGGGACTAGCGGGAGGCGGGGAAGAGACCCAGTACTTC. It codes for CASSRGLAGGGEETQYF.

In its sample, this clonotype was seen a few times. This rearrangement joins TRBV29-1 to TRBJ2-5; D is unresolved. This CDR3 comprises 11 residues. The V gene lost 8 bases and the J gene lost 3 bases, with 10 bases spanning the gap. Germline V gives CDR1 SQVTM, CDR2 ANQGSEA. The chain's CDR3 is CSFRQEETQYF. The CDR3 DNA follows: TGCAGCTTCAGGCAGGAAGAGACCCAGTACTTC.

This clonotype was found a few times. The chain combines TRBV5-6 with TRBJ2-7; D is possibly TRBD2 (5 bases). The V end lost 0 bases, the J end lost 0 bases, and 13 bases lay between the germline ends. The CDR3 is 16 amino acids. Germline-derived CDR1 and CDR2 are SGHDT and YYEEEE. The CDR3 loop is CASSLGGRRSSYEQYF. For the CDR3, the DNA is TGTGCCAGCAGCTTGGGCGGGCGGAGGAGCTCCTACGAGCAGTACTTC.

This rearrangement joins TRBV9 to TRBJ2-1, with no clear D. Per the germline V gene, CDR1 is SGDLS and CDR2 is YYNGEE. CDR3 length: 11 amino acids. The V end lost 0 bases, the J end lost 9 bases, and 4 bases lay between the germline ends. The DNA for the CDR3 is TGTGCCAGCAGCGTAGAGGGTGAGCAGTTCTTC. Protein product: CASSVEGEQFF.

This rearrangement joins TRBV25-1 to TRBJ2-7; 7 bases are shared with TRBD1. The germline gives CDR1 MGHDK, CDR2 SYGVNS. The CDR3 consists of 13 residues. After removal of 6 bases from V and 7 bases from J, the junction contained 9 bases not matched to a gene. CDR3: CASRDRVHGEQYF. The CDR3, as DNA: TGTGCCAGCAGAGACAGGGTCCATGGTGAGCAGTACTTC.

V gene TRBV10-3 combines with J gene TRBJ1-2; a possible D gene is TRBD1 (5 bases). V was shortened by 11 bases and J by 4 bases, with 14 bases between the two germline ends. The V gene's germline CDR1 is ENHRY and CDR2 SYGVKD. The CDR3 runs 12 residues. DNA for the CDR3: TGTGCCTCCACGGGGGAGGGCTATGGCTACACCTTC. Protein product: CASTGEGYGYTF.

This clonotype was seen a few times. The rearrangement links TRBV9 to TRBJ2-1, with 11 positions matching TRBD2. Germline V gene data show CDR1 as SGDLS and CDR2 as YYNGEE. This CDR3 is built from 16 residues. J gave up 8 bases and V 3 bases, and 10 bases lay outside the gene matches. This CDR3 is CASSGLRLAGFHEQFF. The CDR3 DNA reads as TGTGCCAGCAGCGGGTTAAGACTAGCGGGATTTCATGAGCAGTTCTTC.

This chain joins TRBV20-1 and TRBJ1-5; tentatively, D is TRBD1 (6 bases). Germline V gene data show CDR1 as DFQATT and CDR2 as SNEGSKA (reference sequence). This CDR3 comprises 15 residues. V was trimmed by 3 bases and J by 2 bases, leaving 14 bases between them. CDR3 in DNA: TGCAGTGCTAGTACAGGGTGGTGGGGCAATCAGCCCCAGCATTTT. It encodes CSASTGWWGNQPQHF.

This clonotype was seen more than once but under ten times. The V gene is TRBV20-1, the J gene TRBJ1-1; D is ambiguous. Trimming left V 3 bases short and J 2 bases short, with 10 bases between. CDR3 length equals 13 residues. Germline V lookup: CDR1 DFQATT, CDR2 SNEGSKA (reference sequence). CDR3 DNA: TGCAGTGCTAGGGTACGGCTTAACACTGAAGCTTTCTTT. Translating gives CSARVRLNTEAFF.

V and J are TRBV11-2 and TRBJ2-2; perhaps TRBD2 as D (5 bases). CDR3 length equals 14 residues. Trimming took 1 base from V and 6 from J, leaving 9 bases between them. Per germline, CDR1 SGHAT and CDR2 FQNNGV. The DNA for the CDR3 is TGTGCCAGCAGCTTAGTAACTAGACCCGGGGAGCTGTTTTTT. Translating it yields CASSLVTRPGELFF.

The chain has TRBV10-3 and TRBJ2-5; 12 bases are shared with TRBD2. This CDR3 region has 18 residues. Per the germline V gene, CDR1 is ENHRY and CDR2 is SYGVKD. Losses at the gene ends were 3 bases for V and 0 bases for J; bases not matched to a gene: 8. Here the CDR3 DNA reads TGTGCCATCAGTGACCTCGGACTAGCGGGAACGTACCAAGAGACCCAGTACTTC. It is translated as CAISDLGLAGTYQETQYF.

This clonotype was recorded a few times. The rearrangement uses TRBV12-3 or TRBV12-4 and TRBJ1-1, with 8 bases that match TRBD1. V shed 3 bases and J 0 bases; nucleotides not matched to a gene: 9. CDR3 length: 17 residues. CDR3 sequence (DNA): TGTGCCAGCAGTTTTCACGGACAGGGAAATATGAACACTGAAGCTTTCTTT. Residues: CASSFHGQGNMNTEAFF.